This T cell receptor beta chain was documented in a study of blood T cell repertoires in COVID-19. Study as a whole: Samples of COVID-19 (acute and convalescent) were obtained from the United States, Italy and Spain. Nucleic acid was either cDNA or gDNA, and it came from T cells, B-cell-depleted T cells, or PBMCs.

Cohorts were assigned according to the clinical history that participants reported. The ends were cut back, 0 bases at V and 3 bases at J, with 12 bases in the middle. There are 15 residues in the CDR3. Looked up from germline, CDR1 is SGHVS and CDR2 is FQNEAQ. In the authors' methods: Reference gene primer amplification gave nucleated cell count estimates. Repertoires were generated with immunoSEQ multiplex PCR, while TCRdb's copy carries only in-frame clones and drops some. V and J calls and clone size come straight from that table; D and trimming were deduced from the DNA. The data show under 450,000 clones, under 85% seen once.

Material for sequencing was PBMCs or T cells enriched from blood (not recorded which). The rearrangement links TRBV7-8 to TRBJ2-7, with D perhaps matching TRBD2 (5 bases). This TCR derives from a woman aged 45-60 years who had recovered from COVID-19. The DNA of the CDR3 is TGTGCCAGCAGCTTAGCATCCGGGAACCGCTACGAGCAGTACTTC. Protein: CASSLASGNRYEQYF.